Each of the 14 T cell receptor beta chains below was sequenced from the same sample in a study of blood T cell repertoires in COVID-19. Assay used: immunoSEQ multiplex PCR; TCRdb lists only in-frame clones, some missing. The sample carries roughly 260,000 clones, 82% recorded once. Sequencing input: peripheral blood. These receptors were obtained from a woman older than 75 with active or convalescent COVID-19.

Written as DNA, the CDR3 is TGCGCCAGCAGGACTGGGACAGCTGGAAACACCATATATTTT. Translation: CASRTGTAGNTIYF. The chain uses TRBV10-2 and TRBJ1-3, with 7 bases identical to TRBD1. With 6 bases clipped from V and 2 bases from J, the junction kept 4 bases outside the gene matches. The CDR3 totals 14 residues. Per germline, CDR1 WSHSY and CDR2 SAAADI.

The CDR3 spells CASSESNRGLNGYTF. The CDR3 DNA reads as TGTGCCAGCAGTGAATCAAACAGGGGGCTCAATGGCTACACCTTC. This chain connects TRBV25-1 to TRBJ1-2; 9 bases line up with TRBD1. The germline CDR1 and CDR2 sequences are MGHDK and SYGVNS. The CDR3 has 15 residues. Unmatched junction bases numbered 6, after V lost 1 base and J lost 6 bases.

The CDR3 region is CASSETLAGNTGELFF. DNA of the CDR3: TGCGCCAGCAGTGAAACCCTAGCGGGTAACACCGGGGAGCTGTTTTTT. The V and J genes are TRBV10-2 and TRBJ2-2, with 8 nucleotides matching TRBD2. V was clipped by 3 bases and J by 2 bases; unmatched bases: 5. Germline V CDR1 and CDR2: WSHSY, SAAADI. CDR3 length: 16 residues.

This clone occurred a few times. V is TRBV7-9 and J is TRBJ2-1; D may be TRBD1 (5 bases). Germline V gene data show CDR1 as SEHNR and CDR2 as FQNEAQ (reference sequence). This CDR3 comprises 15 residues. V lost 1 base and J 4 bases, leaving 11 bases between the germline ends. The CDR3 DNA is TGTGCCAGCAGCTTAGGGGGCGGTTTTTACAATGAGCAGTTCTTC. It yields the protein CASSLGGGFYNEQFF.

The CDR3 reads CASSQEEGTLYGYTF. CDR3 nucleotide sequence: TGTGCCAGCAGCCAAGAAGAGGGAACTCTCTATGGCTACACCTTC. The chain combines TRBV4-2 with TRBJ1-2; D call uncertain. The CDR3 consists of 15 residues. Germline values: CDR1 LGHNA, CDR2 YNFKEQ. The germline V and J ends were trimmed by 0 bases and 4 bases, with 12 bases remaining between them.

The chain uses TRBV28 and TRBJ1-1; TRBD1 matches at 10 bases. The CDR3 has 13 amino acids. The J segment lost 7 bases and the V segment lost 6 bases, leaving 5 bases of the junction unmatched. CDR1 and CDR2 from the germline V gene are MDHEN and SYDVKM. The DNA for the CDR3 is TGTGCCAGCAGGGCTGGACAGGGGGGTGAAGCTTTCTTT. It yields the protein CASRAGQGGEAFF.

The J gene is TRBJ1-2, the V gene TRBV28; 7 positions agree with TRBD1. The CDR3 consists of 13 residues. From germline, CDR1 is MDHEN and CDR2 SYDVKM. V was clipped by 3 bases and J by 4 bases; unmatched bases: 2. This CDR3 is CASSLRGLYGYTF. The CDR3 DNA is TGTGCCAGCAGTTTGAGGGGGCTCTATGGCTACACCTTC.

The chain uses TRBV2 and TRBJ2-7; possible D gene TRBD2, 7 bases. The CDR3 runs 13 residues. Trimming took 6 bases from V and 7 from J, leaving 16 bases between them. CDR1 is SNHLY and CDR2 is FYNNEI in the germline V gene. The CDR3 here is CASSDYREGEQYF. The CDR3 DNA is TGTGCCAGCAGCGACTACAGGGAGGGGGAGCAGTACTTC.

Written as DNA, the CDR3 is TGTGCCAGCTCACCTCTGGGGAGAAGTGGAAACACCATATATTTT. Amino acids: CASSPLGRSGNTIYF. The chain recombines TRBV18 with TRBJ1-3; no clear D. V lost 3 bases and J 3 bases, leaving 12 bases between the germline ends. Per germline, CDR1 KGHSH and CDR2 LQKENI. The CDR3 loop spans 15 amino acids. The variable domain in full, with the rest retrieved from reference TRBV18 and TRBJ1-3, is NAGVMQNPRHLVRRRGQEARLRCSPMKGHSHVYWYRQLPEEGLKFMVYLQKENIIDESGMPKERFSAEFPKEGPSILRIQQVVRGDSAAYFCASSPLGRSGNTIYFGEGSWLTVV.

The genes are TRBV7-6 and TRBJ2-7; 11 positions match TRBD1. With V trimmed by 1 base and J by 1 base, 12 bases remained unmatched. The CDR3 runs to 19 residues. From germline, CDR1 is SGHVS and CDR2 FNYEAQ. The CDR3 loop is CASSLVPTGTGGSSYEQYF. The CDR3 bases are TGTGCCAGCAGCTTAGTTCCCACCGGGACAGGGGGATCTTCCTACGAGCAGTACTTC.

V is TRBV4-1 and J is TRBJ2-5; TRBD1 agrees at 12 bases. The ends lost 1 base at V and 4 bases at J; junction bases unmatched: 4. The CDR3 covers 16 residues. Germline-derived CDR1 and CDR2 are MGHRA and YSYEKL. The CDR3 region has the DNA TGCGCCAGCAGCCAAGCCCCGGGACAGGGGGCAGAGACCCAGTACTTC. Its protein is CASSQAPGQGAETQYF.

Only a few counts were recorded for this clone. The rearrangement joins TRBV5-1 to TRBJ1-1; TRBD1 is a possible D gene (5 bases). The germline V and J ends were trimmed by 4 bases and 4 bases, with 14 bases remaining between them. The V gene's germline CDR1 is SGHRS and CDR2 YFSETQ. CDR3 length: 14 amino acids. The CDR3 DNA reads TGCGCCAGCAGCCCCGAACCAGGGCCCACTGAAGCTTTCTTT. As protein: CASSPEPGPTEAFF.

V usage is TRBV10-3 and J usage is TRBJ2-7, with TRBD2 matching over 8 bases. The CDR3 has 15 amino acids. Germline V gives CDR1 ENHRY, CDR2 SYGVKD. Germline trimming cut 5 bases from V and 5 bases from J; bases unmatched to any gene: 11. Written as DNA, the CDR3 is TGTGCCATCAGTCCCTCGGGGGGGAGAAATGACGAGCAGTACTTC. It yields the protein CAISPSGGRNDEQYF.

The J gene is TRBJ1-2, the V gene TRBV28; D may be TRBD1 (5 bases). Germline V CDR1 and CDR2: MDHEN, SYDVKM. The CDR3 is made up of 13 amino acids. Trimming stripped 6 bases from V and 3 bases from J, with 11 bases between. The CDR3 DNA reads as TGTGCCAGCAGGCAGGGTACGGACTATGGCTACACCTTC. It encodes CASRQGTDYGYTF.